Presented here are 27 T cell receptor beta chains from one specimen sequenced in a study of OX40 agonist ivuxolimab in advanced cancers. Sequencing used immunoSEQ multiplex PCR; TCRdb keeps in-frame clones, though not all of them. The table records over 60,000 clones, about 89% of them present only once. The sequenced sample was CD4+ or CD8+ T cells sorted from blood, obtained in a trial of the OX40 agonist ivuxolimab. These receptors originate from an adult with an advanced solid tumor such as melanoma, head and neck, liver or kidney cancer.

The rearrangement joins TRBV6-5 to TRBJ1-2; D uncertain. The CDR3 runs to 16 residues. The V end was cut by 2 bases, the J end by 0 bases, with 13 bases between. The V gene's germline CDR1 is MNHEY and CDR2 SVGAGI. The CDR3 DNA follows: TGTGCCAGCAGTTACAGCCCAGGACGAGCTAACTATGGCTACACCTTC. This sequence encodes CASSYSPGRANYGYTF.

The CDR3 spells CAWGGSVNSPLHF. In DNA form, the CDR3 reads TGTGCCTGGGGTGGGTCGGTGAATTCACCCCTCCACTTT. The V and J genes are TRBV30 and TRBJ1-6; no reliable D call. The CDR3 totals 13 residues. V gave up 5 bases and J gave up 7 bases, with 12 bases separating them. Germline lookup yields CDR1 GTSNPN and CDR2 SVGIG (reference sequence).

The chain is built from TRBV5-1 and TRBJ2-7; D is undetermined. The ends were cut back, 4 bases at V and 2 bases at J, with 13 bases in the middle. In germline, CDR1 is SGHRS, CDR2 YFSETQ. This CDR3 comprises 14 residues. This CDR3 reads CASSPFAGTYEQYF. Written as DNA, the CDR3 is TGCGCCAGCAGCCCGTTTGCAGGAACCTACGAGCAGTACTTC.

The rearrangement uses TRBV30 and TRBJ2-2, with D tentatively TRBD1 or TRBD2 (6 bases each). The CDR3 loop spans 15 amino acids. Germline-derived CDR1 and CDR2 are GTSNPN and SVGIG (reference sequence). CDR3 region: CAQGSNTGGPGELFF. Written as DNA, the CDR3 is TGTGCACAGGGAAGTAACACCGGGGGCCCCGGGGAGCTGTTTTTT.

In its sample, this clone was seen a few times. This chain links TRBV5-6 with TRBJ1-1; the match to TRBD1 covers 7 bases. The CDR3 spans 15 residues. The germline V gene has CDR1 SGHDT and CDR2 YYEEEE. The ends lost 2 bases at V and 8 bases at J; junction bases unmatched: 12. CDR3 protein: CASSFSPGGRTEAFF. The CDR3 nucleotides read TGTGCCAGCAGCTTTTCGCCAGGGGGACGGACGGAAGCTTTCTTT.

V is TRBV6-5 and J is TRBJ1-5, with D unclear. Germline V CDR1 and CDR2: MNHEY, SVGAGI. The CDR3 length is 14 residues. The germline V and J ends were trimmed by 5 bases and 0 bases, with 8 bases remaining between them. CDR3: CASSRTNSNQPQHF. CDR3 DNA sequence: TGTGCCAGCAGTCGAACTAATAGCAATCAGCCCCAGCATTTT.

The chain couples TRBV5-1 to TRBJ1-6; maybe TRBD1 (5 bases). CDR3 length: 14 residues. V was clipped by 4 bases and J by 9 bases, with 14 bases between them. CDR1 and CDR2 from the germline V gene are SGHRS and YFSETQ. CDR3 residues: CASSPAGISSPLHF. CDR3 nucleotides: TGCGCCAGCAGCCCAGCAGGGATCAGTTCACCCCTCCACTTT.

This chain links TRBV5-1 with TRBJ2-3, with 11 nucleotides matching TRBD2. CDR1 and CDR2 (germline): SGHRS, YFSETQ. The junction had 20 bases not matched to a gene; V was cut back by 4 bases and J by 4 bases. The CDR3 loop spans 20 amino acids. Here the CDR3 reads CASSKTPGLAGTSQADTQYF. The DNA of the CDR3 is TGCGCCAGCAGCAAGACACCAGGACTAGCGGGTACCTCCCAGGCAGATACGCAGTATTTT.

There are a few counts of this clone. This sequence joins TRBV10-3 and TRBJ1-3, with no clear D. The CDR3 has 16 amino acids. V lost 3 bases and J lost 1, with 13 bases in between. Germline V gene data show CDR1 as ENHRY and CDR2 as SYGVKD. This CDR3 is CAISDGARRSGNTIYF. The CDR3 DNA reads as TGTGCCATCAGTGACGGCGCACGGAGGTCTGGAAACACCATATATTTT.

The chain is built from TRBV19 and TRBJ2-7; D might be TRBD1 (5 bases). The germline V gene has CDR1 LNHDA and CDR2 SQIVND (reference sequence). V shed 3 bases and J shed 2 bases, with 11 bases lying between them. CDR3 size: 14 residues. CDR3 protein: CASSIAGQTYEQYF. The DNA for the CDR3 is TGTGCCAGTAGTATCGCTGGACAAACCTACGAGCAGTACTTC.

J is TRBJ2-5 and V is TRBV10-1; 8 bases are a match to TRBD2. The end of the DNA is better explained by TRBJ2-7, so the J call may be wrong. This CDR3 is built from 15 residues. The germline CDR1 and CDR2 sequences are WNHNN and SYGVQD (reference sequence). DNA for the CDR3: TGCGCCAGCAGTGATAGCGGGACCAGCTCCTACGAGCAGTACTTC. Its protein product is CASSDSGTSSYEQYF.

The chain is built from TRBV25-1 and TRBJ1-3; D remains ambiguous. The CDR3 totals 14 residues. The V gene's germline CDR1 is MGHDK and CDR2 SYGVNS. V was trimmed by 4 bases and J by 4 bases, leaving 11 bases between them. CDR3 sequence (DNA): TGTGCCAGCAGTGCGGGCTCCGGGGGAAACACCATATATTTT. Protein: CASSAGSGGNTIYF.

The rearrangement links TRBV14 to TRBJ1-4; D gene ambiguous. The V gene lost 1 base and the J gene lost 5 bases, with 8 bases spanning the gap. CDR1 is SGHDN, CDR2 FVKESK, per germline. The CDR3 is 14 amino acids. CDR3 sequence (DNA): TGTGCCAGCAGCCAAGCCCTCCCGAATGAAAAACTGTTTTTT. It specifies CASSQALPNEKLFF.

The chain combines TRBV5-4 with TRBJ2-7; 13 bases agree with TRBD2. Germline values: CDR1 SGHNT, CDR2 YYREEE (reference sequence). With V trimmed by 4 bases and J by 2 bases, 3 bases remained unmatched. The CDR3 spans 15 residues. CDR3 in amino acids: CASSVGTSGTYEQYF. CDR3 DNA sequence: TGTGCCAGCAGCGTCGGGACTAGCGGGACCTACGAGCAGTACTTC.

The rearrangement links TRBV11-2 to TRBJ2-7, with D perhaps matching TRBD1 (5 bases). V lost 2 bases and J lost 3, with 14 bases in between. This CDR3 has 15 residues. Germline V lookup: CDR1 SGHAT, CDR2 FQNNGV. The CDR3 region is CASSLHRGRNYEQYF. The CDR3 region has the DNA TGTGCCAGCAGCTTACATAGGGGAAGAAACTACGAGCAGTACTTC.

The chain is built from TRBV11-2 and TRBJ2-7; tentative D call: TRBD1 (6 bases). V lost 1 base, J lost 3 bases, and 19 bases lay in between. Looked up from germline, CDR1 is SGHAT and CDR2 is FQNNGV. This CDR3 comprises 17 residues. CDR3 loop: CASSLGPGTSRDYEQYF. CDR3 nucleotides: TGTGCCAGCAGCTTAGGGCCCGGGACATCGAGGGACTACGAGCAGTACTTC.

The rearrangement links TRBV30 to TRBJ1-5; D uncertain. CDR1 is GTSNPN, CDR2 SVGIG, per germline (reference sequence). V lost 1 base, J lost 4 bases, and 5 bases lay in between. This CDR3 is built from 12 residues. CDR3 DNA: TGTGCCTGGAGTGCTGTAAATCAGCCCCAGCATTTT. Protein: CAWSAVNQPQHF.

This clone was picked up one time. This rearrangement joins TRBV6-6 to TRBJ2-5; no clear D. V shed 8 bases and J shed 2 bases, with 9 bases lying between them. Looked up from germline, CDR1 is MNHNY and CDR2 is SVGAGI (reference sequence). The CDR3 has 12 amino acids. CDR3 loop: CASSTSQETQYF. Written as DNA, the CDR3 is TGTGCCAGCTCGACCTCGCAAGAGACCCAGTACTTC.

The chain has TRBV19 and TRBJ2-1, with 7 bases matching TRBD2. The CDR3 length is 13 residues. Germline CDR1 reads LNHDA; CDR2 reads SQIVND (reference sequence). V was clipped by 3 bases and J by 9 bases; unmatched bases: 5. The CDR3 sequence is CASSIGRESEQFF. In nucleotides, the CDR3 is TGTGCCAGTAGTATCGGGCGGGAGAGTGAGCAGTTCTTC.

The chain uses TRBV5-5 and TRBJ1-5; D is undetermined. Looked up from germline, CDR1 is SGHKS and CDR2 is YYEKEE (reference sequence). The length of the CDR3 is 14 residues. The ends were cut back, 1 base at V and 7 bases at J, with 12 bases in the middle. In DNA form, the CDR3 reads TGTGCCAGCAGCTTGATCCCAGCGGGGCAGCCCCAGCATTTT. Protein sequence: CASSLIPAGQPQHF.

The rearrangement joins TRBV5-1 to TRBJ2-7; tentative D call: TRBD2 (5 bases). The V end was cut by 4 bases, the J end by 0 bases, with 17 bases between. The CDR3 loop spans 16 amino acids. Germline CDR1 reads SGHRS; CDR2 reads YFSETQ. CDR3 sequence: CASSDPGLKSSYEQYF. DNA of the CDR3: TGCGCCAGCAGCGACCCAGGACTCAAGAGCTCCTACGAGCAGTACTTC.

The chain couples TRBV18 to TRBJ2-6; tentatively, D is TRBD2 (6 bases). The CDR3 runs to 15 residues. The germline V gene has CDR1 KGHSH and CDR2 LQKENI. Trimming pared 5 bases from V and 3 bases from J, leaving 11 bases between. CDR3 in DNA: TGTGCCAGCTCAGGAGGGGTTGGTGGGGCCAACGTCCTGACTTTC. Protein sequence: CASSGGVGGANVLTF.

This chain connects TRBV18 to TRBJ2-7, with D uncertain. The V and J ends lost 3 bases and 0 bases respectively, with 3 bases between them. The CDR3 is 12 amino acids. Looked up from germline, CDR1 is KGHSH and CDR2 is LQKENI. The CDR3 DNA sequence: TGTGCCAGCTCACCCCTCTCCTACGAGCAGTACTTC. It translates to CASSPLSYEQYF.

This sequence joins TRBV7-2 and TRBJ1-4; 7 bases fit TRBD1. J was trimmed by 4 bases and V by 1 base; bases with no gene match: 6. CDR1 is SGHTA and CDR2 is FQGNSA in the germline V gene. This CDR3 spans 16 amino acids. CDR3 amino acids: CASSLGSGGFNEKLFF. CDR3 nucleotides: TGTGCCAGCAGCTTAGGATCAGGGGGATTTAATGAAAAACTGTTTTTT.

CDR3 in amino acids: CASAQTGRGNQPQHF. CDR3 in DNA: TGTGCTAGTGCCCAGACAGGGCGTGGCAATCAGCCCCAGCATTTT. The chain couples TRBV12-5 to TRBJ1-5; 7 bases align to TRBD1. The germline V gene encodes CDR1 LGHNT and CDR2 FRNRAP. Unmatched junction bases numbered 8, after V lost 7 bases and J lost 2 bases. The CDR3 is 15 residues long.

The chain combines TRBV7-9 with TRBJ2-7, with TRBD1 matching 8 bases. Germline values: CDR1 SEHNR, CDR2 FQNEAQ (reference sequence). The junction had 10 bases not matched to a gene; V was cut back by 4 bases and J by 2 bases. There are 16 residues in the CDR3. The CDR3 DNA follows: TGTGCCAGCAGCTCCACCTCAGGGGGCCAGACCTACGAGCAGTACTTC. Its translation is CASSSTSGGQTYEQYF.

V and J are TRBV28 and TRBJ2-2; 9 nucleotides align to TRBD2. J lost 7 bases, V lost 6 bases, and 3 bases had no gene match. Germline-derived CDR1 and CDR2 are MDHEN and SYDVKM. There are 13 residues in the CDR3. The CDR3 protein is CASRYSGSGELFF. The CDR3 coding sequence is TGTGCCAGCAGATATAGCGGGAGCGGGGAGCTGTTTTTT.